One and the same sample provided the 5 T cell receptor beta chains below, sequenced in a study of shared clonotypes between healthy human individuals. Profiled with immunoSEQ multiplex PCR; TCRdb holds only in-frame clones, not every one. In the table there are hundreds of thousands of clones, 95% to 98% of which are singletons. CD45RO-negative, CCR7-selected cells formed the naive CD8 fraction, which excluded terminally differentiated effector memory CD45RA+ cells. Sequences were obtained from naive CD8+ T cells sorted from blood. The receptor set was obtained from a man aged 25-40 years in good health.

The chain recombines TRBV19 with TRBJ1-5, with D hard to call. Germline V CDR1 and CDR2: LNHDA, SQIVND (reference sequence). The V and J ends lost 3 bases and 3 bases respectively, with 15 bases between them. The CDR3 runs 16 residues. Here the CDR3 reads CASSMPSGDLNQPQHF. The CDR3 DNA is TGTGCCAGTAGTATGCCATCTGGGGATCTCAATCAGCCCCAGCATTTT.

The V gene is TRBV11-3, the J gene TRBJ2-5; no clear D gene. The end of the DNA is better explained by TRBJ2-7, so the J call may be wrong. The CDR3 is made up of 13 amino acids. Germline V gene lookup returns CDR1 SGHNT and CDR2 YENEEA. The CDR3 nucleotides are TGTGCCAGCAGCCTGGGGAACTCCTACGAGCAGTACTTC. Translated: CASSLGNSYEQYF.

This chain links TRBV7-2 with TRBJ2-1, with a possible D match to TRBD2 (6 bases). The germline V gene encodes CDR1 SGHTA and CDR2 FQGNSA. The CDR3 is 15 residues long. Trimming pared 0 bases from V and 6 bases from J, leaving 12 bases between. CDR3 DNA: TGTGCCAGCAGCTTAGCACAGTATAGCGGCAATGAGCAGTTCTTC. It translates to CASSLAQYSGNEQFF.

The chain uses TRBV19 and TRBJ2-5; D gene ambiguous. The CDR3 runs to 12 residues. Germline CDR1 is LNHDA and CDR2 is SQIVND (reference sequence). V lost 4 bases and J 0 bases, leaving 3 bases between the germline ends. The CDR3 nucleotides read TGTGCCAGTAGTACCAACCAAGAGACCCAGTACTTC. Its translation is CASSTNQETQYF.

The rearrangement uses TRBV27 and TRBJ2-7, with TRBD1 matching over 9 bases. CDR1 is MNHEY and CDR2 is SMNVEV in the germline V gene (reference sequence). The CDR3 totals 14 residues. J gave up 7 bases and V 2 bases, and 6 bases lay outside the gene matches. CDR3 region: CASSLQQGAWEQYF. The CDR3 DNA follows: TGTGCCAGCAGTTTACAACAGGGGGCGTGGGAGCAGTACTTC.